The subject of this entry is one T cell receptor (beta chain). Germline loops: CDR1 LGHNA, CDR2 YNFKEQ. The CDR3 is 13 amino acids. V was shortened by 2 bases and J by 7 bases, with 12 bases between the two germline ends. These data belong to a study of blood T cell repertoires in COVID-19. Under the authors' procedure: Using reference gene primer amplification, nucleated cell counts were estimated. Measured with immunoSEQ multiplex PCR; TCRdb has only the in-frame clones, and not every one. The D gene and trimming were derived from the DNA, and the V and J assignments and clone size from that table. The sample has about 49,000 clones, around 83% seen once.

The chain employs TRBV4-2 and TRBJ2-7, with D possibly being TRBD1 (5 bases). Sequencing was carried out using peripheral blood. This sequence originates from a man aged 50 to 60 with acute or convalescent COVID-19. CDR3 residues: CASSQSQGTEQYF. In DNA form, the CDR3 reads TGTGCCAGCAGCCAAAGCCAGGGAACGGAGCAGTACTTC.